This entry lists 24 T cell receptor beta chains sequenced from one sample in a study of T cells in Graves' hyperthyroidism and ophthalmopathy. It was RNA transcripts that yielded the amplified TCR beta CDR3 regions. Initially, a first-round RT-PCR of the TCR CDR3 employed the HTBI primer set. TCRdb called the multiplex PCR reads again in MiXCR, with one record for every CDR3 protein. In the table there are 250,000 to 300,000 distinct CDR3 sequences, 13% of which are singletons. The sequenced sample consisted of blood. These receptor sequences come from a woman aged 25 to 39 with Graves' hyperthyroidism that later progressed to Graves' ophthalmopathy.

This clonotype was observed at least ten times. The gene calls are TRBV6-1 and TRBJ2-2; 7 bases are shared with TRBD1. Germline trimming cut 7 bases from V and 3 bases from J; bases unmatched to any gene: 8. There are 15 residues in the CDR3. Germline loops: CDR1 MNHNS, CDR2 SASEGT. The CDR3 here is CASTDRESDTGELFF. The CDR3 DNA follows: TGTGCCAGCACAGACAGGGAGTCGGACACCGGGGAGCTGTTTTTT.

This clonotype was picked up many times. V gene TRBV28 combines with J gene TRBJ2-5; perhaps TRBD2 as D (6 bases). Germline V CDR1 and CDR2: MDHEN, SYDVKM. The CDR3 has 15 residues. V lost 5 bases and J 5 bases, leaving 18 bases between the germline ends. This CDR3 is CASSGEDRAGETQYF. CDR3 sequence (DNA): TGTGCCAGCAGTGGGGAGGACCGCGCGGGGGAGACCCAGTACTTC.

This clonotype was seen repeatedly, ten times or more. J is TRBJ2-5 and V is TRBV7-3, with a tentative D call TRBD1 (6 bases). In germline, CDR1 is SGHTA, CDR2 FQGTGA. The CDR3 is 15 amino acids. Trimming shortened V by 1 base and J by 2 bases, and 11 bases separated the two germline ends. CDR3: CASSLIGQGQETQYF. The CDR3 DNA reads TGTGCCAGCAGCTTAATAGGGCAGGGGCAAGAGACCCAGTACTTC.

This clonotype was seen at least ten times. The CDR3 loop is CASSRQVSGREKLFF. In DNA, the CDR3 is TGTGCCAGCAGCCGACAGGTGTCGGGTCGAGAAAAACTGTTTTTT. This sequence joins TRBV7-2 and TRBJ1-4, with D possibly being TRBD1 (6 bases). The CDR3 totals 15 residues. CDR1 is SGHTA, CDR2 FQGNSA, per germline. V was pared by 5 bases and J by 8 bases, with 18 bases between.

Ten or more counts support this clonotype. The gene calls are TRBV28 and TRBJ2-7, with D perhaps matching TRBD1 (6 bases). The CDR3 spans 14 residues. Per the germline V gene, CDR1 is MDHEN and CDR2 is SYDVKM. Trimming removed 4 bases at V and 3 bases at J, with 13 bases between. DNA for the CDR3: TGTGCCAGCAGTTCCCCGACAGGTCTCTACGAGCAGTACTTC. The encoded protein is CASSSPTGLYEQYF.

The V and J genes are TRBV5-6 and TRBJ2-3; 7 nucleotides align to TRBD2. V lost 3 bases and J lost 6; bases outside the gene matches: 4. Germline V gene sequence: CDR1 SGHDT, CDR2 YYEEEE. The CDR3 spans 13 residues. The CDR3 region is CASSWGGRDTQYF. The CDR3 coding sequence is TGTGCCAGCAGCTGGGGGGGGAGGGATACGCAGTATTTT. The full variable domain, rest sourced from reference TRBV5-6 and TRBJ2-3, is DAGVTQSPTHLIKTRGQQVTLRCSPKSGHDTVSWYQQALGQGPQFIFQYYEEEERQRGNFPDRFSGHQFPNYSSELNVNALLLGDSALYLCASSWGGRDTQYFGPGTRLTVL.

This rearrangement joins TRBV19 to TRBJ1-1; D perhaps matches TRBD1 (5 bases). This CDR3 is built from 15 residues. The ends were cut back, 5 bases at V and 3 bases at J, with 16 bases in the middle. In germline, CDR1 is LNHDA, CDR2 SQIVND (reference sequence). The chain's CDR3 is CASSPQEGAYTEAFF. The CDR3 coding sequence is TGTGCCAGTAGTCCCCAGGAAGGGGCGTACACTGAAGCTTTCTTT.

This CDR3 reads CASSGSGTGAYEQYF. CDR3 bases: TGTGCCAGCAGTGGATCCGGGACAGGAGCCTACGAGCAGTACTTC. The genes are TRBV28 and TRBJ2-7, with 8 bases fitting TRBD1. The V and J ends lost 5 bases and 2 bases, in that order; junction bases with no gene match: 8. CDR1 is MDHEN, CDR2 SYDVKM, per germline. The CDR3 contains 15 residues.

This clonotype was seen more than once but under ten times. The genes are TRBV6-1 and TRBJ1-3; a possible D gene is TRBD1 (5 bases). The length of the CDR3 is 14 residues. CDR1 is MNHNS and CDR2 is SASEGT in the germline V gene. V was cut by 3 bases and J by 5 bases, with 11 bases left in between. The CDR3, as DNA: TGTGCCAGCAGTGAGGCAGGGCGGAGAAACACCATATATTTT. This translates into CASSEAGRRNTIYF.

The rearrangement uses TRBV5-1 and TRBJ2-2, with D perhaps assigned TRBD1 or TRBD2 (5 bases each). The V and J ends lost 5 bases and 5 bases respectively, with 19 bases between them. This CDR3 has 16 residues. Germline CDR1 reads SGHRS; CDR2 reads YFSETQ. The CDR3 DNA follows: TGCGCCAGCAGAAATCCGGGACCGCCTCCGACCGGGGAGCTGTTTTTT. Protein: CASRNPGPPPTGELFF.

This clonotype was recorded many times. The genes are TRBV16 and TRBJ2-7; D is perhaps TRBD1 (5 bases). V was clipped by 2 bases and J by 0 bases, with 11 bases between them. The CDR3 extends over 15 amino acids. Germline V lookup: CDR1 KGHSY, CDR2 FQNENV. The CDR3 protein is CASSQTGPSSYEQYF. The DNA of the CDR3 is TGTGCCAGCAGCCAAACAGGCCCGAGCTCCTACGAGCAGTACTTC.

This clonotype has a count of ten or more. The V gene is TRBV11-3, the J gene TRBJ2-3; 7 bases map to TRBD2. V lost 5 bases, J lost 7 bases, and 12 bases stayed unmatched. The germline V gene has CDR1 SGHNT and CDR2 YENEEA. This CDR3 has 15 amino acids. The CDR3 here is CASSVQGLSGNTQYF. CDR3 sequence (DNA): TGTGCCAGCAGCGTCCAGGGACTATCAGGGAATACGCAGTATTTT.

This clonotype was observed a handful of times. The V gene is TRBV4-1, the J gene TRBJ2-7; 10 bases fit TRBD2. Germline assignment: CDR1 MGHRA and CDR2 YSYEKL. CDR3 length equals 17 residues. V was clipped by 1 base and J by 4 bases; unmatched bases: 10. This CDR3 reads CASSQVFTGLANYEQYF. The DNA for the CDR3 is TGCGCCAGCAGCCAAGTCTTTACGGGACTAGCGAATTACGAGCAGTACTTC.

This clonotype appeared many times. This chain joins TRBV7-2 and TRBJ1-1; 7 bases match TRBD1. V lost 5 bases, J lost 5 bases, and 8 bases stayed unmatched. The CDR3 has 14 residues. CDR1 SGHTA and CDR2 FQGNSA come from the germline V gene. Here the CDR3 reads CASSPQGEGTEAFF. The DNA for the CDR3 is TGTGCCAGCAGCCCTCAGGGGGAGGGAACTGAAGCTTTCTTT.

Ten or more counts support this clonotype. V gene TRBV4-3 combines with J gene TRBJ1-1, with D tentatively TRBD1 (6 bases). The CDR3 loop spans 15 amino acids. V lost 5 bases and J 4 bases, leaving 17 bases between the germline ends. Germline V gene sequence: CDR1 LGHNA, CDR2 YSLEER. The CDR3 bases are TGCGCCAGCAGCTATTGGGGGGGGCTGAGCACTGAAGCTTTCTTT. Translating gives CASSYWGGLSTEAFF.

This clonotype was observed many times. J is TRBJ2-1 and V is TRBV7-9, with TRBD2 as a possible D gene (6 bases). The ends were cut back, 1 base at V and 7 bases at J, with 17 bases in the middle. Germline V gene lookup returns CDR1 SEHNR and CDR2 FQNEAQ (reference sequence). The CDR3 runs 16 residues. The DNA for the CDR3 is TGTGCCAGCAGCTTAGTCGGCGGGACCGTCGGGAATGAGCAGTTCTTC. Protein product: CASSLVGGTVGNEQFF.

This clonotype was counted many times. The rearrangement uses TRBV28 and TRBJ2-7, with D maybe TRBD1 (6 bases). CDR1 MDHEN and CDR2 SYDVKM come from the germline V gene. The length of the CDR3 is 14 residues. V lost 2 bases and J lost 5, with 13 bases in between. The CDR3 loop reads CASSLGGALDEQYF. CDR3 DNA: TGTGCCAGCAGTTTAGGGGGCGCCCTCGACGAGCAGTACTTC.

This clonotype was found many times. This chain joins TRBV12-3 or TRBV12-4 and TRBJ1-5; D is ambiguous. V dropped 7 bases and J dropped 4 bases, with 8 bases sitting between them. This CDR3 has 12 amino acids. Here the CDR3 DNA reads TGTGCCAGCAAAGGAGATAATCAGCCCCAGCATTTT. Protein sequence: CASKGDNQPQHF.

This clonotype was observed many times. The chain is built from TRBV29-1 and TRBJ2-7; D gene unclear. Germline CDR1 reads SQVTM; CDR2 reads ANQGSEA. Trimming pared 3 bases from V and 3 bases from J, leaving 15 bases between. The CDR3 is made up of 14 amino acids. This CDR3 reads CSVEVDPQSYEQYF. As DNA, the CDR3 is TGCAGCGTTGAGGTGGACCCCCAGAGCTACGAGCAGTACTTC.

This clonotype showed up many times. CDR3 region: CASSLGLAGKLYEQYF. The CDR3 nucleotides are TGTGCCAGCAGCCTGGGACTAGCGGGAAAACTCTACGAGCAGTACTTC. The rearrangement uses TRBV13 and TRBJ2-7; 13 positions match TRBD2. CDR1 PRHDT and CDR2 FYEKMQ come from the germline V gene (reference sequence). The V segment lost 5 bases and the J segment 3 bases; nucleotides outside the gene matches: 7. The CDR3 length is 16 residues. Based on the CDR3 plus reference TRBV13 and TRBJ2-7, the full variable domain is AAGVIQSPRHLIKEKRETATLKCYPIPRHDTVYWYQQGPGQDPQFLISFYEKMQSDKGSIPDRFSAQQFSDYHSELNMSSLELGDSALYFCASSLGLAGKLYEQYFGPGTRLTVT.

In this sample, this clonotype turned up many times. This sequence joins TRBV27 and TRBJ2-1, with D unclear. V lost 1 base, J lost 6 bases, and 10 bases lay in between. The CDR3 consists of 14 residues. Germline V lookup: CDR1 MNHEY, CDR2 SMNVEV (reference sequence). The CDR3 nucleotides read TGTGCCAGCAGTTTATATGCGCCCGGCAATGAGCAGTTCTTC. Its protein is CASSLYAPGNEQFF.

The chain uses TRBV5-4 and TRBJ1-1; 7 bases fit TRBD1. Trimming removed 4 bases from V and 6 bases from J; junction bases left unmatched: 9. Germline V gene lookup returns CDR1 SGHNT and CDR2 YYREEE (reference sequence). This CDR3 comprises 14 residues. The CDR3 reads CASSAGQPRAEAFF. The CDR3 DNA follows: TGTGCCAGCAGCGCGGGACAGCCACGAGCTGAAGCTTTCTTT.

The rearrangement uses TRBV7-6 and TRBJ2-1, with TRBD1 matching over 9 bases. Losses at the gene ends were 4 bases for V and 8 bases for J; bases not matched to a gene: 6. CDR1 and CDR2 (germline): SGHVS, FNYEAQ. The CDR3 consists of 14 residues. CDR3 sequence (DNA): TGTGCCAGCAGCTCTACAGGGGGCATCTATGAGCAGTTCTTC. It translates to CASSSTGGIYEQFF.

This clonotype turned up a few times. The rearrangement joins TRBV19 to TRBJ2-1; 13 nucleotides line up with TRBD2. In germline, CDR1 is LNHDA, CDR2 SQIVND (reference sequence). With V trimmed by 5 bases and J by 2 bases, 18 bases remained unmatched. The CDR3 runs 21 residues. The CDR3 coding sequence is TGTGCCAGTAGTTCAGGGGCGACCGGGACTAGCGGGATTAATCCCTACAATGAGCAGTTCTTC. It specifies CASSSGATGTSGINPYNEQFF.